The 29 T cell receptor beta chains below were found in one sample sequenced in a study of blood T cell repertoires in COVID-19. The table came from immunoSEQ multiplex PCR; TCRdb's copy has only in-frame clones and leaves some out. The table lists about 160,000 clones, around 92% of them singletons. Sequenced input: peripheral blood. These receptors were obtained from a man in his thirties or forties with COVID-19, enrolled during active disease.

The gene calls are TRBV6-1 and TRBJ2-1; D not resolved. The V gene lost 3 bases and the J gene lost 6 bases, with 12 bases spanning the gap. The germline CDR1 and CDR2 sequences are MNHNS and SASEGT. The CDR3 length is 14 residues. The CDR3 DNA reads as TGTGCCAGCAGTGACAGCGACTGGAGCAATGAGCAGTTCTTC. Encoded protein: CASSDSDWSNEQFF.

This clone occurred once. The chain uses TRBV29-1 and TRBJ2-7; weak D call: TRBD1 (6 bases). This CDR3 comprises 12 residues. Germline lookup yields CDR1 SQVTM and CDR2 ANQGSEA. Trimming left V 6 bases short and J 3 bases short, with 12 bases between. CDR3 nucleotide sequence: TGCAGCGTCAAACCGGACAGCTACGAGCAGTACTTC. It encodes CSVKPDSYEQYF.

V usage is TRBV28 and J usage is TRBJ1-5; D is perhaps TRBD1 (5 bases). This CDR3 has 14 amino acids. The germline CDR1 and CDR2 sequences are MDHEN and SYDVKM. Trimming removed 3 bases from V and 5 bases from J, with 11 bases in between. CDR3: CASSLGRDYQPQHF. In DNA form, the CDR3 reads TGTGCCAGCAGTTTGGGCAGGGATTATCAGCCCCAGCATTTT.

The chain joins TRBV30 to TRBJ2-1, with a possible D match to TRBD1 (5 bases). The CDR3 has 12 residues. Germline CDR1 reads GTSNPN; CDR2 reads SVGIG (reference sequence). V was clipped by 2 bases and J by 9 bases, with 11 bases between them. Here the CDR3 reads CAWSLTAPEQFF. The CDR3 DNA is TGTGCCTGGAGTTTGACAGCCCCTGAGCAGTTCTTC.

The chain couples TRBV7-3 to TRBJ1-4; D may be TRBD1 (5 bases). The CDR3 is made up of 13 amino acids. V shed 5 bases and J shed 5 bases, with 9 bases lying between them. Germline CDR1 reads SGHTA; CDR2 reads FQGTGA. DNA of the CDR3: TGTGCCAGCAGCAAGGGGCTCAATGAAAAACTGTTTTTT. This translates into CASSKGLNEKLFF.

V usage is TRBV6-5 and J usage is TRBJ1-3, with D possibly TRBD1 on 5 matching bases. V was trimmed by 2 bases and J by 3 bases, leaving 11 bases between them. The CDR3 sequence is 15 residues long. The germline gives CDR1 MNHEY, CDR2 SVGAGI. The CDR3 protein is CASSYRSGNGNTIYF. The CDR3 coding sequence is TGTGCCAGCAGTTACCGGTCAGGGAATGGAAACACCATATATTTT.

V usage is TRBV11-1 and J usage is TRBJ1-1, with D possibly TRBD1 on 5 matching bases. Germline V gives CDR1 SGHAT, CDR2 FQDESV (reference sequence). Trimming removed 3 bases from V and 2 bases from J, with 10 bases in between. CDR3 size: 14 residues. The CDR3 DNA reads TGTGCCAGCAGCTTTGCGGGACTAAACACTGAAGCTTTCTTT. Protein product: CASSFAGLNTEAFF.

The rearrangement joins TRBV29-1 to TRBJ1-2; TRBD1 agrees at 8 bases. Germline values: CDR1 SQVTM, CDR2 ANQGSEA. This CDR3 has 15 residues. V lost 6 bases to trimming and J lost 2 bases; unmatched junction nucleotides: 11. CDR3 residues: CSVQLPGQVNYGYTF. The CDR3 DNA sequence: TGCAGCGTCCAACTTCCGGGACAGGTGAACTATGGCTACACCTTC. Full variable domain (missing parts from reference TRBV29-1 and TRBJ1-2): SAVISQKPSRDICQRGTSLTIQCQVDSQVTMMFWYRQQPGQSLTLIATANQGSEATYESGFVIDKFPISRPNLTFSTLTVSNMSPEDSSIYLCSVQLPGQVNYGYTFGSGTRLTVV.

CDR3 residues: CASSVDAGNKNIQYF. The CDR3 DNA reads as TGTGCCAGCAGCGTAGACGCCGGGAACAAAAACATTCAGTACTTC. The chain recombines TRBV9 with TRBJ2-4; tentative D call: TRBD2 (5 bases). The CDR3 is 15 residues long. V was trimmed by 0 bases and J by 3 bases, leaving 10 bases between them. Germline CDR1 is SGDLS and CDR2 is YYNGEE.

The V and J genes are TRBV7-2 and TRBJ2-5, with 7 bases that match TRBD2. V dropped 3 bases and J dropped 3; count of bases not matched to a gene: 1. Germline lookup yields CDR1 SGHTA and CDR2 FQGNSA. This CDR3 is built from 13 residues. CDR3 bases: TGTGCCAGCAGCTTCAGCGGGGAAGAGACCCAGTACTTC. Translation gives CASSFSGEETQYF.

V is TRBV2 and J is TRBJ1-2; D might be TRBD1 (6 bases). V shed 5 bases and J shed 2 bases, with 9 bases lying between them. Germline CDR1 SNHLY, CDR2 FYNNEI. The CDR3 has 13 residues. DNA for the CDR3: TGTGCCAGCAGTAGGGACATGAACTATGGCTACACCTTC. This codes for CASSRDMNYGYTF.

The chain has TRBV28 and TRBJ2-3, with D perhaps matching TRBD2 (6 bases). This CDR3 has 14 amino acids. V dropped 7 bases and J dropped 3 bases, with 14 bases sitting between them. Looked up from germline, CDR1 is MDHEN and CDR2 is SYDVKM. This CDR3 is CASTPTSRTDTQYF. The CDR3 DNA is TGTGCCAGCACCCCGACTAGTAGGACAGATACGCAGTATTTT.

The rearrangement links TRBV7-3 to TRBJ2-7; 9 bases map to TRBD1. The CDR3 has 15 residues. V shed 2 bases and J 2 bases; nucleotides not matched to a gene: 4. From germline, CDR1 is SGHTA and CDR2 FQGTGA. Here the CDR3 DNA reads TGTGCCAGCAGCTTATCGACAGGGGGAACCTACGAGCAGTACTTC. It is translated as CASSLSTGGTYEQYF. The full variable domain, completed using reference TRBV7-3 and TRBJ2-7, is GAGVSQTPSNKVTEKGKYVELRCDPISGHTALYWYRQSLGQGPEFLIYFQGTGAADDSGLPNDRFFAVRPEGSVSTLKIQRTERGDSAVYLCASSLSTGGTYEQYFGPGTRLTVT.

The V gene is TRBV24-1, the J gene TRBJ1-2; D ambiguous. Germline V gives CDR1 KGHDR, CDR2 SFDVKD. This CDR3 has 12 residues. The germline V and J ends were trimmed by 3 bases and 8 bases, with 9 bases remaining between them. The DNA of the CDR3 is TGTGCCACCAGTGATGATTCGCGGGGCTACACCTTC. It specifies CATSDDSRGYTF.

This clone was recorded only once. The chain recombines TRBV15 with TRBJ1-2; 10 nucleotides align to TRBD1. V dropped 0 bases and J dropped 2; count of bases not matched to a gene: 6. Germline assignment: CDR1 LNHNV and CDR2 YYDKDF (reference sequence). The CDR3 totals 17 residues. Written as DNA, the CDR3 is TGTGCCACCAGCAGAGATCCCTCGGACAGGGGGAACTATGGCTACACCTTC. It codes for CATSRDPSDRGNYGYTF.

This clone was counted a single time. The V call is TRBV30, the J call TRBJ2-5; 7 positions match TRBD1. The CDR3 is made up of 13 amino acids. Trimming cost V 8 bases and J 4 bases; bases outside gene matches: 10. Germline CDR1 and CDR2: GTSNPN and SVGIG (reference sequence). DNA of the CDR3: TGTGCCGGAGAGGGGGCGAGGGGAGAGACCCAGTACTTC. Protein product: CAGEGARGETQYF.

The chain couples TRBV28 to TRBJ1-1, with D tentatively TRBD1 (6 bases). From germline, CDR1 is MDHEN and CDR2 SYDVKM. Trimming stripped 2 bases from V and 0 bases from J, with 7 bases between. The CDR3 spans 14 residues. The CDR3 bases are TGTGCCAGCAGTTTAAGGACAGTGAACACTGAAGCTTTCTTT. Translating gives CASSLRTVNTEAFF.

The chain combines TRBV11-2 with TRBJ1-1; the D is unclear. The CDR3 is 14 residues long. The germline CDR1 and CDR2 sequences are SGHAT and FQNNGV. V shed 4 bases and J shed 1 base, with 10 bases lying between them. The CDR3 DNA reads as TGTGCCAGCAGCTCGGGCGCGGGGAACACTGAAGCTTTCTTT. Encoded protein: CASSSGAGNTEAFF.

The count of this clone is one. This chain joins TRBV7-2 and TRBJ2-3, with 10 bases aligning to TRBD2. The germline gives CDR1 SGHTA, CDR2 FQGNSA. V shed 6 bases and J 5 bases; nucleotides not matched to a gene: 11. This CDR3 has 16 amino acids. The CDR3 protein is CASRPRAGGQGDTQYF. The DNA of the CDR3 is TGTGCCAGCAGACCTAGAGCGGGGGGGCAAGGAGATACGCAGTATTTT.

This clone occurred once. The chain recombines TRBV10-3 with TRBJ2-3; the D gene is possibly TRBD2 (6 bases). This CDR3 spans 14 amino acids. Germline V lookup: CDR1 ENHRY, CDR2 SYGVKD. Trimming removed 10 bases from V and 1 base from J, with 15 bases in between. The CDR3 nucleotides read TGTGCCAGTCGGGACTCCTCGGGCACAGATACGCAGTATTTT. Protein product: CASRDSSGTDTQYF.

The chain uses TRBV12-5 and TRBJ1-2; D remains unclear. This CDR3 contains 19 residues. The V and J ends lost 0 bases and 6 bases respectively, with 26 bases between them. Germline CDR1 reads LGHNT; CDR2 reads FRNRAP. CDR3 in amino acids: CASGLVLKSGQTNPDGYTF. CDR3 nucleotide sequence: TGTGCTAGTGGTTTGGTCCTCAAATCTGGGCAGACGAACCCGGATGGCTACACCTTC.

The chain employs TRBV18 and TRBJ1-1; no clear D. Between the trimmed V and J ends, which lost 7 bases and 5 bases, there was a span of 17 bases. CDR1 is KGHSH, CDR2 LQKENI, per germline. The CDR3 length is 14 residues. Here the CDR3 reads CASFGYEAGTEAFF. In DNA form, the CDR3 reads TGTGCCAGCTTCGGGTACGAGGCGGGGACTGAAGCTTTCTTT.

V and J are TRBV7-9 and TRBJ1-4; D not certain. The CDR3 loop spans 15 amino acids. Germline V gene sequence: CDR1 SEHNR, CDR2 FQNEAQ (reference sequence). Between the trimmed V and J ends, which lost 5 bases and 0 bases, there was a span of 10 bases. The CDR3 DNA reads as TGTGCCAGCAGCCGCGCAGGTGCAACTAATGAAAAACTGTTTTTT. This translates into CASSRAGATNEKLFF.

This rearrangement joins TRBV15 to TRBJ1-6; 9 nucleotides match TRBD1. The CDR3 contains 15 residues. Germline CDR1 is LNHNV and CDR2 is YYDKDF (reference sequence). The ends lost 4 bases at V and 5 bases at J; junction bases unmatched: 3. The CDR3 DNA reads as TGTGCCACCAGCAAGGGACAGGGAAATAATTCACCCCTCCACTTT. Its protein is CATSKGQGNNSPLHF.

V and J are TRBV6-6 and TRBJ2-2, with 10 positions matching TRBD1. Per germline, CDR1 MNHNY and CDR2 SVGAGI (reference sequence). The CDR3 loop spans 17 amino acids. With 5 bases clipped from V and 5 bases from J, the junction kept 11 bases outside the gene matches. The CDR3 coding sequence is TGTGCCAGCAGTCCCCGCGGGACAGGGGATATTACCGGGGAGCTGTTTTTT. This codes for CASSPRGTGDITGELFF.

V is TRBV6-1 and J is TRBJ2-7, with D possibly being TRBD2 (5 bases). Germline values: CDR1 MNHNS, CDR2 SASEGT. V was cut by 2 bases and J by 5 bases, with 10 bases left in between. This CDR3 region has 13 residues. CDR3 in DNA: TGTGCCAGCAGTGAATTTGGAGCGGACGAGCAGTACTTC. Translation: CASSEFGADEQYF.

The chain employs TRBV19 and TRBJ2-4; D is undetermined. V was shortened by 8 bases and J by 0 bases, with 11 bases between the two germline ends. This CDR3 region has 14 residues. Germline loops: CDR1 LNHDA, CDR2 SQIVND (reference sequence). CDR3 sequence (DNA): TGTGCCAGTCGGAACAGCCTAGCCAAAAACATTCAGTACTTC. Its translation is CASRNSLAKNIQYF.

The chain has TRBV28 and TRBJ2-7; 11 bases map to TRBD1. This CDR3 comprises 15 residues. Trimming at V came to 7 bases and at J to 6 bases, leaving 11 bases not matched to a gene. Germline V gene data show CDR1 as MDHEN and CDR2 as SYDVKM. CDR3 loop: CASTSPRDRGSEQYF. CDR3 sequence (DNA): TGTGCCAGCACCTCCCCCCGGGACAGGGGGTCCGAGCAGTACTTC.

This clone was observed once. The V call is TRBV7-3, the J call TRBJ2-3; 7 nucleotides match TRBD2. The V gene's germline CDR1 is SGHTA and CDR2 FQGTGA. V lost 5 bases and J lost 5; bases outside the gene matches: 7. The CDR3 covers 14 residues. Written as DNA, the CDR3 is TGTGCCAGCAGCCCAGCGGGGATCGGAGATACGCAGTATTTT. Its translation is CASSPAGIGDTQYF.